This T cell receptor (beta chain) was captured in a study of cytomegalovirus exposure and HLA in healthy donors. Study in general: A data release that came early held 80 million to 95 million unique TCRs from HLA-typed donors.

Notes on the study in general: As was reported, the HLA-A and HLA-B alleles of most subjects were accurately predicted from TCR beta sequences. Later analysis found that TCR beta chains associated with HLA were more clonally expanded than other, equally common chains.

As regards this clone: Its target is not known.

Vbeta (60) and Jbeta (13) primers were used in the PCR. Repertoires were generated with immunoSEQ multiplex PCR, while TCRdb's copy carries only in-frame clones and drops some. The sample shows some 200,000 clones, 65% to 85% of them seen only once. Sequencing was done on a sample of PBMCs. This clonotype was obtained from a boy younger than 10 in good health and CMV-seronegative.

The CDR3 sequence is CASSVGAGNEQFF. The CDR3 DNA reads TGTGCCAGCAGCGTAGGAGCAGGGAATGAGCAGTTCTTC. The genes are TRBV9 and TRBJ2-1; tentative D call: TRBD1 (5 bases). Trimming left V 0 bases short and J 7 bases short, with 8 bases between. The length of the CDR3 is 13 residues. Germline CDR1 is SGDLS and CDR2 is YYNGEE.